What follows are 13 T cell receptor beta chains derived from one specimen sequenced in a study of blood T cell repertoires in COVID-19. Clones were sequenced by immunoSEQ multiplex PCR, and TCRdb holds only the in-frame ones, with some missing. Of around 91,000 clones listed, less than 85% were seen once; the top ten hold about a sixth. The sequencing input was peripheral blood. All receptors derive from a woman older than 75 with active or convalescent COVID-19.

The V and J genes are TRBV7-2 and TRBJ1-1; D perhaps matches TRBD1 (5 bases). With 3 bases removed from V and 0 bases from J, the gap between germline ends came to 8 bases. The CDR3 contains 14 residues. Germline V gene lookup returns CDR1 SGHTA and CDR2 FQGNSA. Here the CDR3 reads CASSFAGMNTEAFF. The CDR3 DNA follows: TGTGCCAGCAGCTTCGCAGGGATGAACACTGAAGCTTTCTTT.

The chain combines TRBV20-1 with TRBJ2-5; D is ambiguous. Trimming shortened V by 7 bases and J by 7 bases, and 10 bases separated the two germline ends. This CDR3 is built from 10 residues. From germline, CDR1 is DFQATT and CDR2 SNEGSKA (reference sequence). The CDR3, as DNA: TGCAGTGTTTCCACCGGGACCCAGTACTTC. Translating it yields CSVSTGTQYF.

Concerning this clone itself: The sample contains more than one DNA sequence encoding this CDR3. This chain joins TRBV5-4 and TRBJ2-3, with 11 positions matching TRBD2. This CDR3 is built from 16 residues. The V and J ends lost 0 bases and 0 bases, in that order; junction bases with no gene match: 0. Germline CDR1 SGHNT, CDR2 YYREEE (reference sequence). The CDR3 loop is CASSLGLAGSTDTQYF. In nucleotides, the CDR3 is TGTGCCAGCAGCTTGGGACTAGCGGGAAGCACAGATACGCAGTATTTT.

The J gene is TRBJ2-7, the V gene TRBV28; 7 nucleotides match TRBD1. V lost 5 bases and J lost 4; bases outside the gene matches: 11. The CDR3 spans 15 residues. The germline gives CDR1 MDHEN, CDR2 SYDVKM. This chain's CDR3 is CASSLPGQTLYEQYF. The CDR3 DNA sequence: TGTGCCAGCAGTCTACCGGGACAGACCCTATACGAGCAGTACTTC.

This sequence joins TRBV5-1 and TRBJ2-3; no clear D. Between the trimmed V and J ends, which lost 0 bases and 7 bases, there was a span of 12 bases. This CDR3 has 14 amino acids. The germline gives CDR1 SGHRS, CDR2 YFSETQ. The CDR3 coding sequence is TGCGCCAGCAGCTTGGCCTCGGCGGCTAATACGCAGTATTTT. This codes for CASSLASAANTQYF.

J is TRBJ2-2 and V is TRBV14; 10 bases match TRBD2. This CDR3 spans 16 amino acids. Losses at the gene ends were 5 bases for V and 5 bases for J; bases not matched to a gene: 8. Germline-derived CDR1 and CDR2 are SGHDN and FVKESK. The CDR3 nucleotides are TGTGCCAGCAGCGAAACACTAGCGGGATGGACCGGGGAGCTGTTTTTT. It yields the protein CASSETLAGWTGELFF.

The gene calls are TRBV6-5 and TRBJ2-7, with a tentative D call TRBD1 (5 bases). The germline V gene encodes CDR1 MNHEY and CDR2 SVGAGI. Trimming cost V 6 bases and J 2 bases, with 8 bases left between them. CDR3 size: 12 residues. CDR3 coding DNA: TGTGCCAGCAGCCAGGGAACCTACGAGCAGTACTTC. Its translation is CASSQGTYEQYF.

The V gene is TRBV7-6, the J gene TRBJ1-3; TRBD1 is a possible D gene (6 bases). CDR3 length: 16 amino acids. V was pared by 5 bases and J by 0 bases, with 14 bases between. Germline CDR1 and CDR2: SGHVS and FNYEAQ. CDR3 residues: CASSPRTVTSGNTIYF. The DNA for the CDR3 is TGTGCCAGCAGCCCCAGGACAGTTACCTCTGGAAACACCATATATTTT.

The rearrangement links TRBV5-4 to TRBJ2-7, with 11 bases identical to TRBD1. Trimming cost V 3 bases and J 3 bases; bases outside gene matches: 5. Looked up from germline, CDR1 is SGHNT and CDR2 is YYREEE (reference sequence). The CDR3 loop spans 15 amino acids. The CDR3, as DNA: TGTGCCAGCAGCTCCCCGGGACAGGGGGTCTACGAGCAGTACTTC. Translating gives CASSSPGQGVYEQYF.

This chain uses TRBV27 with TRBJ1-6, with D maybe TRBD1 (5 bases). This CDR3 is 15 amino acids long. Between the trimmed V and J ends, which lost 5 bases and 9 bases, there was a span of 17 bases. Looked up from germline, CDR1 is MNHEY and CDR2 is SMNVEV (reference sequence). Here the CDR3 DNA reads TGTGCCAGCAGTCGTTCAGGAGGGGTAGGTTCACCCCTCCACTTT. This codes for CASSRSGGVGSPLHF.

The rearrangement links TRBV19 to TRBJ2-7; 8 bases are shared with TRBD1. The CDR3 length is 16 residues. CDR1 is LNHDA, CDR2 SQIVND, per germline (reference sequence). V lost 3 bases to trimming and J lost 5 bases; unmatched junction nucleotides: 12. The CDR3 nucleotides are TGTGCCAGTAGTATGAAGACCAGGGGGCGGGCTAACGAGCAGTACTTC. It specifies CASSMKTRGRANEQYF.

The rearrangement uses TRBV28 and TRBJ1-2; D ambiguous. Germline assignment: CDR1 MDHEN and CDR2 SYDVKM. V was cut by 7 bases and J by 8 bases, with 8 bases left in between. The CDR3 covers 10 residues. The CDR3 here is CASKRGGYTF. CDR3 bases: TGTGCCAGCAAACGTGGCGGCTACACCTTC.

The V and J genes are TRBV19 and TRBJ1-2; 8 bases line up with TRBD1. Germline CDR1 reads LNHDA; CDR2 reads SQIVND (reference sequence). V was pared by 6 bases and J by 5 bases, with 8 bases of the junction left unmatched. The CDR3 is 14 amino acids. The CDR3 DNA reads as TGTGCCAGTAGGGAGACAGGGGCCGGTTATGGCTACACCTTC. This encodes CASRETGAGYGYTF.